This T cell receptor (beta chain) emerged from a study of T-cell reconstitution after alpha-beta-depleted transplantation in children. General observations from the study: Surviving recipient T cells and thymic progenitors produced the high day-60 TCRbeta diversity seen in some patients. Where alpha-beta T cells came from about two months after transplant was reportedly several hundred expanded graft clones. Counts and diversity of T cells one year after transplant came mostly from newly produced T cells.

Deletions cut 6 bases from V and 3 bases from J, with 14 bases between. CDR3 length equals 14 residues. The authors prepared the TCRbeta library with unique molecular identifiers. TCRdb used MiXCR to reprocess the PCR reads, holding one entry per CDR3 protein. Counted here are hundreds of thousands of distinct CDR3 sequences, 20% to 30% occurring once; the ten biggest clones make up 4.8%. Remarks on this clonotype: Its antigen remains unidentified.

Sequencing used PBMCs, mostly from graft donor cells, obtained 360 days after TCRalphabeta/CD19-depleted stem cell transplant. The sequence was obtained from a female patient under 10 years old who had a stem cell transplant for congenital amegakaryocytic thrombocytopenia, so the T cells may come from the graft donor. This chain uses TRBV12-3 or TRBV12-4 with TRBJ1-1, with a tentative D call TRBD1 (5 bases). The CDR3 is CASRSQAVDTEAFF. The CDR3 DNA is TGTGCCAGCAGATCACAGGCGGTTGACACTGAAGCTTTCTTT.